Ten or more counts support the clone carrying this T cell receptor (beta chain). Ligated cDNA underwent four rounds of PCR with nested alpha and beta constant region primers and SP2. For blood and skin samples, reverse transcription used TCR alpha and beta constant primers. Via MiXCR, TCRdb re-called the 5' RACE reads, giving one row per CDR3 protein. Of approximately 58,000 distinct CDR3 sequences listed, over 7% are singletons. Germline values: CDR1 SGHTS, CDR2 YDEGEE. CDR3 length equals 17 residues. The junction had 10 bases not matched to a gene; V was cut back by 4 bases and J by 3 bases. These data originate in a study of naive and memory T cell subsets. The library had UMIs added by 3' ligation of an oligonucleotide to TCR cDNA. Input was about 1 to 1000 ng of DNase-treated total RNA without cell sorting.

The TCR sequence derives from a male donor in good health. This chain links TRBV5-8 with TRBJ1-5; 10 positions agree with TRBD1. The CDR3 here is CASSKGQGMKNNQPQHF. In DNA, the CDR3 is TGTGCCAGCAGCAAGGGACAGGGGATGAAGAACAATCAGCCCCAGCATTTT.